One TCR beta chain is described in this entry. The sample comes from a study of blood T cell repertoires in COVID-19. Germline CDR1 and CDR2: SGHRS and YFSETQ. J gave up 3 bases and V 4 bases, and 6 bases lay outside the gene matches. This CDR3 spans 14 amino acids. Assignments of participants to cohorts depended upon their own reported clinical history. Produced via immunoSEQ multiplex PCR; TCRdb's table is partial and in-frame only. Here the sample spans about 230,000 clones, around 80% being singletons. The sequenced sample consisted of PBMCs or T cells enriched from blood (not recorded which). The chain has TRBV5-1 and TRBJ1-1, with 7 bases fitting TRBD1. This TCR was sampled from a man in his fifties or sixties who had recovered from COVID-19. The CDR3 loop reads CASSTRTGDTEAFF. DNA of the CDR3: TGCGCCAGCAGCACCAGAACAGGGGACACTGAAGCTTTCTTT.